The clone carrying this TCR beta chain was detected only once. The antigen remains unidentified. PCR involved 60 Vbeta and 13 Jbeta primers. The table came from immunoSEQ multiplex PCR; TCRdb's copy has only in-frame clones and leaves some out. The sample yields under 200,000 clones, around 86% seen once. The V segment lost 5 bases and the J segment 7 bases; nucleotides outside the gene matches: 10. The CDR3 sequence is 15 residues long. Germline V gene sequence: CDR1 MNHEY, CDR2 SVGAGI. This record belongs to a study of cytomegalovirus exposure and HLA in healthy donors. Study-level findings and limits: Fewer N-insertions than the approximately 700-donor mean were reportedly shown by an Asian-associated ancestry cluster in a later analysis. Later analysis associated a missense DCLRE1C variant with TCR beta V- and J-gene trimming. Likely technical artifact: a cluster of highly shared sequence variants.

Sequencing was done on a sample of PBMCs. The chain combines TRBV6-5 with TRBJ2-1, with 8 bases that match TRBD2. The clonotype was recovered from a man between 35 and 55 years old in good health and CMV-seropositive. The CDR3 sequence is CASSGPSGGVNEQFF. The DNA of the CDR3 is TGTGCCAGCAGTGGTCCGAGCGGGGGAGTGAATGAGCAGTTCTTC.